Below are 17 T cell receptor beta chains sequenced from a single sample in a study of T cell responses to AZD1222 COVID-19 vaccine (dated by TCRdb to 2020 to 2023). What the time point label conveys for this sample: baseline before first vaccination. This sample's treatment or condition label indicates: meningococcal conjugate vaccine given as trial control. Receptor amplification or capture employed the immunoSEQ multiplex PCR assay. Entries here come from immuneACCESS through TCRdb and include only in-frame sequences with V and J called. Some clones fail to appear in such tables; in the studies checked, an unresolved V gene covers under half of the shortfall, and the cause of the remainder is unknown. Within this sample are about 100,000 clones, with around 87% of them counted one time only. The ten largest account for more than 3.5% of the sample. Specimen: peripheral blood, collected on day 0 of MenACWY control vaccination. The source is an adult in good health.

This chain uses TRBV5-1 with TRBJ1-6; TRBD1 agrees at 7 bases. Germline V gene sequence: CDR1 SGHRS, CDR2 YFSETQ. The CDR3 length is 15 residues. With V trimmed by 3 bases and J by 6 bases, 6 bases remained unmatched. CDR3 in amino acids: CASSWDSPSNSPLHF. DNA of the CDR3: TGCGCCAGCAGCTGGGACAGCCCCTCTAATTCACCCCTCCACTTT.

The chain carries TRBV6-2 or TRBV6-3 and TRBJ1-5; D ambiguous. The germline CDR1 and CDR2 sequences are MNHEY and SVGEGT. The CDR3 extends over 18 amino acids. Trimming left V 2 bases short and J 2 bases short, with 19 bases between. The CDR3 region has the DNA TGTGCCAGCAGTTACGGTGGGCTAAGGGCAGGTCGCAATCAGCCCCAGCATTTT. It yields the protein CASSYGGLRAGRNQPQHF.

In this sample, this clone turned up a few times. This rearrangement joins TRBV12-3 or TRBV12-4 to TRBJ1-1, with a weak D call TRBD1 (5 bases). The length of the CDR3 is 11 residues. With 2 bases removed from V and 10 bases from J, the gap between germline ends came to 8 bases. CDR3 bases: TGTGCCAGCAGTTTAAACAGGCTAGCTTTCTTT. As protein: CASSLNRLAFF.

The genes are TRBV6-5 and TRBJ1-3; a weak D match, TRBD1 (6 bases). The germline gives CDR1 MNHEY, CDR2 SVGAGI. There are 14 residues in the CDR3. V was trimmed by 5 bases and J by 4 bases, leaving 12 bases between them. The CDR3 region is CASSPGGAGNTIYF. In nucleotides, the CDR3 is TGTGCCAGCAGTCCGGGGGGCGCGGGAAACACCATATATTTT.

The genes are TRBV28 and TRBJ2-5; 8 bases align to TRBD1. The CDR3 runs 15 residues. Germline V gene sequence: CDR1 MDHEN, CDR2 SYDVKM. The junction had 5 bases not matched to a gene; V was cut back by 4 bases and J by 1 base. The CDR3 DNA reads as TGTGCCAGCAGTTCAGGACAGGGTACCCAAGAGACCCAGTACTTC. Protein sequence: CASSSGQGTQETQYF.

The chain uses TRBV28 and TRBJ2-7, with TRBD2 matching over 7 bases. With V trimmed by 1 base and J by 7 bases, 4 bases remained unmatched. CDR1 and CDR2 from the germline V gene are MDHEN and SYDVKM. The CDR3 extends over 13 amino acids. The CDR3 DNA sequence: TGTGCCAGCAGTTTATTCCTAGCGGAAGAGCAGTACTTC. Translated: CASSLFLAEEQYF.

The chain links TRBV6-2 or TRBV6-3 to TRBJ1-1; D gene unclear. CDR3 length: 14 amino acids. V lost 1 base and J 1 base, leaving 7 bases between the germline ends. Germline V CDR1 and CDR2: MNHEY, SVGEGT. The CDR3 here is CASSYLQANTEAFF. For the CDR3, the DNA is TGTGCCAGCAGTTACTTGCAGGCGAACACTGAAGCTTTCTTT.

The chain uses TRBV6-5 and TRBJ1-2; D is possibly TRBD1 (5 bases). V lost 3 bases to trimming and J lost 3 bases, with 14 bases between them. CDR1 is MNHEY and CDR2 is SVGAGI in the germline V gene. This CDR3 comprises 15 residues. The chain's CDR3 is CASSYVGARDYGYTF. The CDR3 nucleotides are TGTGCCAGCAGTTATGTTGGGGCGCGGGACTATGGCTACACCTTC.

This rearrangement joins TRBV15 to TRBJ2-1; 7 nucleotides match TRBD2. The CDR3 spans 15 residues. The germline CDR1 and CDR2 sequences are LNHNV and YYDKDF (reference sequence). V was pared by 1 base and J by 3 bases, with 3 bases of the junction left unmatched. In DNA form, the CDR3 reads TGTGCCACCAGCAGAGCCAGCGGGGACTACAATGAGCAGTTCTTC. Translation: CATSRASGDYNEQFF.

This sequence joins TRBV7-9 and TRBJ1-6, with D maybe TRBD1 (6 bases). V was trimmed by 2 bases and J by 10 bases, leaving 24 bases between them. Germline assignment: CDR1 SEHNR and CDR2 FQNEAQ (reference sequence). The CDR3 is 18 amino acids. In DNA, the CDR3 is TGTGCCAGCAGCTTACACTCAGGGGACGGTATGGTTAACTCACCCCTCCACTTT. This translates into CASSLHSGDGMVNSPLHF.

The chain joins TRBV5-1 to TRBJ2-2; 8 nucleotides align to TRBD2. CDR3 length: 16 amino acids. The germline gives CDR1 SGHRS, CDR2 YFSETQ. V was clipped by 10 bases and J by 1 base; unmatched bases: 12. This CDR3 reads CARGPRAGGNTGELFF. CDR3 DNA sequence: TGCGCCCGCGGCCCCAGGGCGGGGGGGAACACCGGGGAGCTGTTTTTT.

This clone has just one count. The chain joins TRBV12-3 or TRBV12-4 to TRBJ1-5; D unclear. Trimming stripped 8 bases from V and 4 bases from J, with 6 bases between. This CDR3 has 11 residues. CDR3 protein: CASGNNQPQHF. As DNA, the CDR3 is TGTGCCAGCGGGAATAATCAGCCCCAGCATTTT.

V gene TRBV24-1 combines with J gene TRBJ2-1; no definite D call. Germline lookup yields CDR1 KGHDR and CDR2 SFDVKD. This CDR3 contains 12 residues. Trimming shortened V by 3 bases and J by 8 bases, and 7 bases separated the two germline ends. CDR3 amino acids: CATSDPEYEQFF. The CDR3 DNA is TGTGCCACCAGTGATCCTGAGTATGAGCAGTTCTTC.

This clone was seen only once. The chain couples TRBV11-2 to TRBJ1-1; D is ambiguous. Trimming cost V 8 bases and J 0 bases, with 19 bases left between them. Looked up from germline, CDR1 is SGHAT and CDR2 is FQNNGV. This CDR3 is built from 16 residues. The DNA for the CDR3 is TGTGCCAGCTATGGCGGGAGACGGAGCATGAACACTGAAGCTTTCTTT. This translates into CASYGGRRSMNTEAFF. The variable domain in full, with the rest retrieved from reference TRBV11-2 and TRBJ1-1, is EAGVAQSPRYKIIEKRQSVAFWCNPISGHATLYWYQQILGQGPKLLIQFQNNGVVDDSQLPKDRFSAERLKGVDSTLKIQPAKLEDSAVYLCASYGGRRSMNTEAFFGQGTRLTVV.

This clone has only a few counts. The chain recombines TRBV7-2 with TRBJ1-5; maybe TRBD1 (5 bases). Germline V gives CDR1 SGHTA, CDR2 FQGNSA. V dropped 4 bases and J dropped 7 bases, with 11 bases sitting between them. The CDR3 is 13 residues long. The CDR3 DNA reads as TGTGCCAGCAGCTCTCAGGGAAGCCAGCCCCAGCATTTT. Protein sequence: CASSSQGSQPQHF. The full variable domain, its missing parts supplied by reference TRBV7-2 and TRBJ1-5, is GAGVSQSPSNKVTEKGKDVELRCDPISGHTALYWYRQSLGQGLEFLIYFQGNSAPDKSGLPSDRFSAERTGGSVSTLTIQRTQQEDSAVYLCASSSQGSQPQHFGDGTRLSIL.

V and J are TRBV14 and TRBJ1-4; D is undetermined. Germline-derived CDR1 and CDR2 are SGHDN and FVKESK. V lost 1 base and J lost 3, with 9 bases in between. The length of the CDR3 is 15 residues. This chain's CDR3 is CASSQVGGSNEKLFF. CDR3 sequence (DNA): TGTGCCAGCAGCCAAGTGGGCGGCTCTAATGAAAAACTGTTTTTT.

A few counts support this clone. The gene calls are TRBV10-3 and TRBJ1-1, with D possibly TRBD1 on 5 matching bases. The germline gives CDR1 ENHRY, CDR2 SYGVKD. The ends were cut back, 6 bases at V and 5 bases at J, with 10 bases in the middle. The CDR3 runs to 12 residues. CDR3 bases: TGTGCCATCAGCCGGGACGAAACTGAAGCTTTCTTT. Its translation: CAISRDETEAFF.